The 4 T cell receptor beta chains below all came from one sample that was sequenced in a study of T cell responses to AZD1222 COVID-19 vaccine. Repertoires were generated with immunoSEQ multiplex PCR, while TCRdb's copy carries only in-frame clones and drops some. The sample records 25,000 to 30,000 clones, around 90% being singletons. Specimen: peripheral blood, collected on day 0 of AZD1222 vaccination. These TCRs come from an adult in good health.

The chain couples TRBV6-5 to TRBJ1-2, with D hard to call. V lost 5 bases, J lost 4 bases, and 17 bases lay in between. Germline assignment: CDR1 MNHEY and CDR2 SVGAGI. CDR3 length: 15 residues. CDR3 bases: TGTGCCAGCAGTCGCTGGACTGCGGAGAGCTATGGCTACACCTTC. Its translation is CASSRWTAESYGYTF.

V is TRBV5-1 and J is TRBJ2-1, with unresolved D. Germline V CDR1 and CDR2: SGHRS, YFSETQ. The CDR3 has 16 residues. V lost 0 bases to trimming and J lost 4 bases, with 14 bases between them. The CDR3 DNA follows: TGCGCCAGCAGCTTGGTCCTAGGTAGTTCTTACAATGAGCAGTTCTTC. This codes for CASSLVLGSSYNEQFF. The variable domain in full, with the rest retrieved from reference TRBV5-1 and TRBJ2-1, is KAGVTQTPRYLIKTRGQQVTLSCSPISGHRSVSWYQQTPGQGLQFLFEYFSETQRNKGNFPGRFSGRQFSNSRSEMNVSTLELGDSALYLCASSLVLGSSYNEQFFGPGTRLTVL.

The chain has TRBV19 and TRBJ1-2, with D perhaps matching TRBD1 (5 bases). The CDR3 consists of 14 residues. The germline gives CDR1 LNHDA, CDR2 SQIVND (reference sequence). Trimming took 2 bases from V and 4 from J, leaving 11 bases between them. The CDR3 DNA sequence: TGTGCCAGTAGTATAACAGGCCTGTTCTATGGCTACACCTTC. It codes for CASSITGLFYGYTF. The variable domain in full, completed from reference TRBV19 and TRBJ1-2, reads DGGITQSPKYLFRKEGQNVTLSCEQNLNHDAMYWYRQDPGQGLRLIYYSQIVNDFQKGDIAEGYSVSREKKESFPLTVTSAQKNPTAFYLCASSITGLFYGYTFGSGTRLTVV.

The CDR3 DNA follows: TGCGCCAGCAGCCAAGAGGGGGACTCCTACGAGCAGTACTTC. Translated: CASSQEGDSYEQYF. The chain has TRBV4-3 and TRBJ2-7; the D gene could be TRBD1 or TRBD2 (5 bases each). CDR1 and CDR2 from the germline V gene are LGHNA and YSLEER. V was shortened by 0 bases and J by 0 bases, with 6 bases between the two germline ends. The CDR3 spans 14 residues.